This note documents a single TCR beta chain sequence. This sample was included in a study of monozygotic twins with inflammatory bowel disease. Germline-derived CDR1 and CDR2 are SGHTA and FQGNSA. This CDR3 is built from 15 residues. TCRdb reworked the 5' RACE reads into one entry per CDR3 protein, no DNA. In all, the sample yields more than 120,000 distinct CDR3 sequences. The sample taken for sequencing was blood. The chain recombines TRBV7-2 with TRBJ2-3; the TRBD2 assignment by TCRdb is unverifiable without DNA. This clonotype originated in a human donor with ulcerative colitis or Crohn's disease, or a healthy co-twin of an affected twin (not recorded which). The CDR3 is CASRKGGGQSDTQYF.